Below, 25 T cell receptor beta chains from the same sample are listed, as sequenced in a study of T cell responses to AZD1222 COVID-19 vaccine listed by TCRdb under 2021. Receptor libraries were prepared by the immunoSEQ multiplex PCR assay. The table was pulled from immuneACCESS by TCRdb, which kept in-frame rearrangements only. Such tables lose some clones; where checked, under half of the loss comes from unresolved V genes, and the rest has no known cause. This sample comprises 44,000 or so clones, nearly 85% of them detected only once. The ten largest clones take up 40% to 65% of the sample. The sample's time point label is to be understood as: baseline before first vaccination. The source material was peripheral blood, sampled on day 0 of AZD1222 vaccination. All receptors derive from an adult in good health.

The chain uses TRBV28 and TRBJ1-2; D perhaps matches TRBD1 (6 bases). V lost 2 bases, J lost 4 bases, and 20 bases lay in between. Germline V lookup: CDR1 MDHEN, CDR2 SYDVKM. The CDR3 totals 17 residues. The CDR3: CASSLTGAGARSYGYTF. The CDR3 DNA follows: TGTGCCAGCAGTTTAACGGGGGCGGGGGCGCGTTCCTATGGCTACACCTTC.

This clone was counted a few times. This chain joins TRBV15 and TRBJ2-3, with D possibly matching TRBD2 (5 bases). From germline, CDR1 is LNHNV and CDR2 YYDKDF (reference sequence). V was shortened by 7 bases and J by 2 bases, with 10 bases between the two germline ends. This CDR3 comprises 13 residues. The CDR3 spells CATKEDFTDTQYF. The CDR3 nucleotides are TGTGCCACCAAGGAGGATTTCACAGATACGCAGTATTTT.

The J gene is TRBJ1-6, the V gene TRBV28; maybe TRBD1 (5 bases). V lost 3 bases, J lost 4 bases, and 19 bases lay in between. Germline lookup yields CDR1 MDHEN and CDR2 SYDVKM. The CDR3 runs 18 residues. CDR3 amino acids: CASSFPLLDQGYNSPLHF. DNA for the CDR3: TGTGCCAGCAGTTTCCCCCTCCTGGATCAGGGTTATAATTCACCCCTCCACTTT.

The gene calls are TRBV6-6 and TRBJ1-4; the D gene is possibly TRBD1 (5 bases). The V and J ends lost 5 bases and 3 bases respectively, with 13 bases between them. Germline CDR1 reads MNHNY; CDR2 reads SVGAGI (reference sequence). This CDR3 region has 15 residues. As DNA, the CDR3 is TGTGCCAGCAGTAGGGGCAGGGAGTCTAATGAAAAACTGTTTTTT. Protein sequence: CASSRGRESNEKLFF.

This clone was counted only a few times. J is TRBJ1-2 and V is TRBV4-1; D call uncertain. The CDR3 loop spans 13 amino acids. Trimming pared 4 bases from V and 9 bases from J, leaving 15 bases between. CDR1 is MGHRA, CDR2 YSYEKL, per germline. The CDR3 nucleotides are TGCGCCAGCAGCCCCACAGTGGCCGGACGCTACACCTTC. Amino acid sequence: CASSPTVAGRYTF.

The chain links TRBV7-8 to TRBJ2-5; perhaps TRBD1 as D (6 bases). Germline CDR1 is SGHVS and CDR2 is FQNEAQ. The V end lost 5 bases, the J end lost 4 bases, and 14 bases lay between the germline ends. The CDR3 covers 14 residues. The CDR3 coding sequence is TGTGCCAGCAGCCCGACCACAGGGAGAGAGACCCAGTACTTC. This gives the protein CASSPTTGRETQYF.

CDR3 DNA: TGTGCCAGCAGCGTCTACATGCCCACAGATACGCAGTATTTT. It encodes CASSVYMPTDTQYF. V gene TRBV7-8 combines with J gene TRBJ2-3, with D uncertain. The V gene lost 5 bases and the J gene lost 2 bases, with 11 bases spanning the gap. The V gene's germline CDR1 is SGHVS and CDR2 FQNEAQ. The CDR3 has 14 residues.

The chain employs TRBV19 and TRBJ1-1; 8 bases fit TRBD1. After removal of 7 bases from V and 7 bases from J, the junction contained 2 bases not matched to a gene. This CDR3 is built from 11 residues. Germline CDR1 and CDR2: LNHDA and SQIVND (reference sequence). Here the CDR3 reads CASTDRGEAFF. The CDR3 coding sequence is TGTGCCAGTACAGACAGGGGTGAAGCTTTCTTT. The full variable domain, with the rest looked up from reference TRBV19 and TRBJ1-1, is DGGITQSPKYLFRKEGQNVTLSCEQNLNHDAMYWYRQDPGQGLRLIYYSQIVNDFQKGDIAEGYSVSREKKESFPLTVTSAQKNPTAFYLCASTDRGEAFFGQGTRLTVV.

The CDR3 protein is CASSLGERGEAFF. The CDR3 nucleotides read TGCGCCAGCAGCTTGGGAGAGCGGGGTGAAGCTTTCTTT. The rearrangement joins TRBV5-1 to TRBJ1-1; D is uncertain. Trimming left V 0 bases short and J 7 bases short, with 10 bases between. The germline V gene encodes CDR1 SGHRS and CDR2 YFSETQ. The CDR3 runs 13 residues.

This clone was detected once. A much larger clonotype is one base distant, so this may be a read error. The chain is built from TRBV28 and TRBJ2-1; D gene unclear. Trimming took 6 bases from V and 3 from J, leaving 3 bases between them. In germline, CDR1 is MDHEN, CDR2 SYDVKM. This CDR3 is 11 amino acids long. CDR3 coding DNA: TGTGCCAGCAGAGACTACAATGAGCAGTTCTTC. Residues: CASRDYNEQFF. Together with reference TRBV28 and TRBJ2-1, the CDR3 gives the full variable domain: DVKVTQSSRYLVKRTGEKVFLECVQDMDHENMFWYRQDPGLGLRLIYFSYDVKMKEKGDIPEGYSVSREKKERFSLILESASTNQTSMYLCASRDYNEQFFGPGTRLTVL.

J is TRBJ1-1 and V is TRBV3-1 (or the pseudogene TRBV3-2); D is possibly TRBD1 (5 bases). Germline V gene data show CDR1 as LGHDT and CDR2 as YNNKEL (reference sequence). The ends were cut back, 4 bases at V and 4 bases at J, with 10 bases in the middle. The CDR3 totals 13 residues. The CDR3 loop reads CASSPGGITEAFF. Written as DNA, the CDR3 is TGTGCCAGCAGCCCCGGGGGAATCACTGAAGCTTTCTTT.

The chain couples TRBV6-5 to TRBJ2-1, with 10 nucleotides matching TRBD2. Germline trimming cut 0 bases from V and 7 bases from J; bases unmatched to any gene: 3. From germline, CDR1 is MNHEY and CDR2 SVGAGI. The CDR3 length is 15 residues. In DNA form, the CDR3 reads TGTGCCAGCAGTTACTCAACGACTAGCGGGAATGAGCAGTTCTTC. Its protein is CASSYSTTSGNEQFF.

The chain combines TRBV9 with TRBJ1-2; no clear D. V was cut by 4 bases and J by 3 bases, with 4 bases left in between. Germline V gene lookup returns CDR1 SGDLS and CDR2 YYNGEE. This CDR3 contains 11 residues. DNA of the CDR3: TGTGCCAGCAGCCCTCACTATGGCTACACCTTC. This encodes CASSPHYGYTF.

The chain couples TRBV29-1 to TRBJ2-2; no firm D call. The CDR3 totals 13 residues. CDR1 is SQVTM, CDR2 ANQGSEA, per germline. V lost 2 bases and J 3 bases, leaving 7 bases between the germline ends. The CDR3 DNA sequence: TGCAGCGTTGAACAGTCGTACACCGGGGAGCTGTTTTTT. Its protein is CSVEQSYTGELFF.

The V and J genes are TRBV2 and TRBJ2-7; 9 nucleotides align to TRBD1. V was clipped by 6 bases and J by 6 bases; unmatched bases: 6. The CDR3 loop spans 13 amino acids. Per the germline V gene, CDR1 is SNHLY and CDR2 is FYNNEI. The CDR3 region is CASSWDRASEQYF. CDR3 nucleotides: TGTGCCAGCAGCTGGGACAGGGCGAGCGAGCAGTACTTC.

The chain couples TRBV12-1 to TRBJ1-1. TRBV12-1 is a recognized pseudogene. The CDR3 runs to 15 residues. In DNA, the CDR3 is TGTGCCAGCAGCTTAGGAGGGGAGGGAATCACTGAAGCTTTCTTT. It is translated as CASSLGGEGITEAFF.

The chain employs TRBV28 and TRBJ1-6, with D perhaps TRBD1 (6 bases). V lost 6 bases and J 4 bases, leaving 22 bases between the germline ends. Germline V gene sequence: CDR1 MDHEN, CDR2 SYDVKM. The CDR3 spans 18 residues. CDR3 sequence reads: CASRPPHRASGYNSPLHF. CDR3 coding DNA: TGTGCCAGCAGGCCGCCCCACAGGGCCTCGGGATATAATTCACCCCTCCACTTT.

This clone was found once. V and J are TRBV6-6 and TRBJ2-7; 8 bases align to TRBD2. In germline, CDR1 is MNHNY, CDR2 SVGAGI (reference sequence). Germline trimming cut 2 bases from V and 3 bases from J; bases unmatched to any gene: 9. The CDR3 runs to 16 residues. The CDR3 DNA reads TGTGCCAGCAGTTACGCCAGGATGGCGGGGGGCTACGAGCAGTACTTC. It encodes CASSYARMAGGYEQYF.

This sequence joins TRBV19 and TRBJ1-1, with TRBD1 as a possible D gene (5 bases). The germline V gene has CDR1 LNHDA and CDR2 SQIVND (reference sequence). The CDR3 runs 15 residues. The V gene lost 3 bases and the J gene lost 0 bases, with 11 bases spanning the gap. The CDR3 sequence: CASSIGGRVNTEAFF. The CDR3 DNA is TGTGCCAGTAGTATTGGGGGACGAGTGAACACTGAAGCTTTCTTT.

V and J are TRBV29-1 and TRBJ1-3; 8 nucleotides match TRBD1. Looked up from germline, CDR1 is SQVTM and CDR2 is ANQGSEA. The V segment lost 4 bases and the J segment 4 bases; nucleotides outside the gene matches: 3. There are 13 residues in the CDR3. This CDR3 is CSVVQGAGNTIYF. Written as DNA, the CDR3 is TGCAGCGTTGTTCAGGGGGCCGGAAACACCATATATTTT.

The genes are TRBV7-9 and TRBJ1-4, with D uncertain. V dropped 5 bases and J dropped 8 bases, with 15 bases sitting between them. The germline gives CDR1 SEHNR, CDR2 FQNEAQ (reference sequence). The CDR3 covers 14 residues. For the CDR3, the DNA is TGTGCCAGCAGCCGCGGGGAGGCCCTGGAAAAACTGTTTTTT. Translated: CASSRGEALEKLFF.

In this sample, this clone turned up a few times. V and J are TRBV28 and TRBJ2-7; 10 nucleotides line up with TRBD2. After removal of 3 bases from V and 4 bases from J, the junction contained 6 bases not matched to a gene. Germline-derived CDR1 and CDR2 are MDHEN and SYDVKM. The CDR3 contains 15 residues. The CDR3 DNA is TGTGCCAGCAGTTTTATTAGCGGGAGGCAGTACGAGCAGTACTTC. Amino acid sequence: CASSFISGRQYEQYF. Variable domain in full (rest from reference TRBV28 and TRBJ2-7): DVKVTQSSRYLVKRTGEKVFLECVQDMDHENMFWYRQDPGLGLRLIYFSYDVKMKEKGDIPEGYSVSREKKERFSLILESASTNQTSMYLCASSFISGRQYEQYFGPGTRLTVT.

This chain joins TRBV11-1 and TRBJ2-7; 9 nucleotides line up with TRBD1. The CDR3 loop spans 14 amino acids. With V trimmed by 1 base and J by 5 bases, 3 bases remained unmatched. Germline V gene lookup returns CDR1 SGHAT and CDR2 FQDESV (reference sequence). In DNA form, the CDR3 reads TGTGCCAGCAGCTTAGAACGGACAGGGGACGAGCAGTACTTC. Translation gives CASSLERTGDEQYF. Combining the CDR3 with reference TRBV11-1 and TRBJ2-7 gives the whole variable domain EAEVAQSPRYKITEKSQAVAFWCDPISGHATLYWYRQILGQGPELLVQFQDESVVDDSQLPKDRFSAERLKGVDSTLKIQPAELGDSAMYLCASSLERTGDEQYFGPGTRLTVT.

CDR3 DNA: TGCGCCAGCAGCCAAGATTTGGGAGGATTCAATCAGCCCCAGCATTTT. It specifies CASSQDLGGFNQPQHF. V and J are TRBV4-3 and TRBJ1-5, with unresolved D. Per the germline V gene, CDR1 is LGHNA and CDR2 is YSLEER. This CDR3 spans 16 amino acids. V was shortened by 0 bases and J by 3 bases, with 12 bases between the two germline ends.

The chain carries TRBV30 and TRBJ1-2; D not resolved. Trimming stripped 1 base from V and 4 bases from J, with 7 bases between. Germline V gene sequence: CDR1 GTSNPN, CDR2 SVGIG (reference sequence). The CDR3 covers 12 residues. The CDR3 DNA sequence: TGTGCCTGGAGTGCCAAGTCCTATGGCTACACCTTC. Its translation: CAWSAKSYGYTF.